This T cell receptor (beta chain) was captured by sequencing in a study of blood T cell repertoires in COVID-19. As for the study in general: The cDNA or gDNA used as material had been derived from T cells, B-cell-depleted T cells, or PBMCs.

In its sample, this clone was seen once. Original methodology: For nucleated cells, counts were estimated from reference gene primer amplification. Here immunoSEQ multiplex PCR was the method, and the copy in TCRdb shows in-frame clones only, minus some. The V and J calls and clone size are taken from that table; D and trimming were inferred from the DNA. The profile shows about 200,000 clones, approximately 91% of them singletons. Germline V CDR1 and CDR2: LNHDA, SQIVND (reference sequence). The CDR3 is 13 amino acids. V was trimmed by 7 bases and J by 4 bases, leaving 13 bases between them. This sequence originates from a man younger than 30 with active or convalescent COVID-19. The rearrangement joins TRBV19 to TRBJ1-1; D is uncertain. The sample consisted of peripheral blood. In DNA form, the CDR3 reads TGTGCCAGTATAGGAACAGTCTCCACTGAAGCTTTCTTT. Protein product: CASIGTVSTEAFF. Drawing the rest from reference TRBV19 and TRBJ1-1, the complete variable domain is DGGITQSPKYLFRKEGQNVTLSCEQNLNHDAMYWYRQDPGQGLRLIYYSQIVNDFQKGDIAEGYSVSREKKESFPLTVTSAQKNPTAFYLCASIGTVSTEAFFGQGTRLTVV.